The 17 T cell receptor beta chains presented below share a single source sample, sequenced in a study of blood T cell repertoires in COVID-19. Clones were sequenced by immunoSEQ multiplex PCR, and TCRdb holds only the in-frame ones, with some missing. The sample carries approximately 260,000 clones, around 90% recorded once. Sequences were obtained from peripheral blood. The receptors originated from a woman between 55 and 75 years old with COVID-19, enrolled during active disease.

The V and J genes are TRBV19 and TRBJ2-7; 7 bases fit TRBD1. The length of the CDR3 is 13 residues. Germline values: CDR1 LNHDA, CDR2 SQIVND (reference sequence). V shed 7 bases, J shed 3 bases, and the junction held 6 bases outside the gene matches. The CDR3 DNA reads TGTGCCAGTACCCCCCGGGACAGCTACGAGCAGTACTTC. Translation gives CASTPRDSYEQYF.

This sequence joins TRBV5-8 and TRBJ1-1; no definite D call. Trimming pared 6 bases from V and 5 bases from J, leaving 8 bases between. The CDR3 runs 11 residues. Looked up from germline, CDR1 is SGHTS and CDR2 is YDEGEE. The CDR3 reads CASTWQTEAFF. CDR3 nucleotides: TGTGCCAGCACCTGGCAGACTGAAGCTTTCTTT.

The chain has TRBV7-3 and TRBJ1-1; perhaps TRBD1 as D (5 bases). There are 14 residues in the CDR3. Looked up from germline, CDR1 is SGHTA and CDR2 is FQGTGA. Trimming cost V 6 bases and J 1 base, with 12 bases left between them. This CDR3 is CASRRDSRNTEAFF. CDR3 nucleotides: TGTGCCAGCAGACGGGACTCTAGGAACACTGAAGCTTTCTTT. The variable domain in full, completed from reference TRBV7-3 and TRBJ1-1, reads GAGVSQTPSNKVTEKGKYVELRCDPISGHTALYWYRQSLGQGPEFLIYFQGTGAADDSGLPNDRFFAVRPEGSVSTLKIQRTERGDSAVYLCASRRDSRNTEAFFGQGTRLTVV.

This sequence joins TRBV18 and TRBJ1-4; the D gene is possibly TRBD1 (6 bases). The V end was cut by 11 bases, the J end by 6 bases, with 28 bases between. The germline gives CDR1 KGHSH, CDR2 LQKENI. The CDR3 spans 17 residues. The CDR3 loop reads CASSRGGAGAVHEKLFF. Written as DNA, the CDR3 is TGTGCCTCTTCACGAGGGGGAGCAGGGGCTGTTCATGAAAAACTGTTTTTT.

The chain couples TRBV7-8 to TRBJ2-2, with D unresolved. Per germline, CDR1 SGHVS and CDR2 FQNEAQ. V dropped 1 base and J dropped 7 bases, with 4 bases sitting between them. The CDR3 sequence is 12 residues long. The DNA for the CDR3 is TGTGCCAGCAGCTTAGATATCGGGGAGCTGTTTTTT. Translating gives CASSLDIGELFF.

The rearrangement uses TRBV3-1 (or the pseudogene TRBV3-2) and TRBJ2-6; weak D call: TRBD1 (6 bases). Trimming removed 0 bases from V and 0 bases from J, with 9 bases in between. The CDR3 covers 17 residues. Germline V lookup: CDR1 LGHDT, CDR2 YNNKEL (reference sequence). CDR3 coding DNA: TGTGCCAGCAGCCAAGACCCAGGGGTCTCTGGGGCCAACGTCCTGACTTTC. Translation: CASSQDPGVSGANVLTF.

The V and J genes are TRBV9 and TRBJ1-1; D is uncertain. CDR1 SGDLS and CDR2 YYNGEE come from the germline V gene. The CDR3 length is 13 residues. V shed 1 base and J shed 7 bases, with 11 bases lying between them. In nucleotides, the CDR3 is TGTGCCAGCAGCGTATTGGGAGATGGTGAAGCTTTCTTT. It translates to CASSVLGDGEAFF.

This chain links TRBV7-8 with TRBJ1-1; 10 nucleotides match TRBD1. The germline gives CDR1 SGHVS, CDR2 FQNEAQ. V lost 0 bases, J lost 1 base, and 5 bases stayed unmatched. This CDR3 is 17 amino acids long. The CDR3 region has the DNA TGTGCCAGCAGCTTAGCCGAGGGACAGGGGCCGAACACTGAAGCTTTCTTT. This encodes CASSLAEGQGPNTEAFF.

The rearrangement links TRBV15 to TRBJ1-1, with D unresolved. V lost 1 base to trimming and J lost 0 bases, with 6 bases between them. Per the germline V gene, CDR1 is LNHNV and CDR2 is YYDKDF (reference sequence). This CDR3 spans 14 amino acids. The DNA of the CDR3 is TGTGCCACCAGCAGAGGAGAGGTGAACACTGAAGCTTTCTTT. Its translation: CATSRGEVNTEAFF.

The V and J genes are TRBV5-4 and TRBJ1-1; tentative D call: TRBD1 (5 bases). Germline CDR1 is SGHNT and CDR2 is YYREEE (reference sequence). Trimming removed 4 bases from V and 6 bases from J, with 13 bases in between. This CDR3 is 13 amino acids long. CDR3 in DNA: TGTGCCAGCAGCAAGACAGTTTTGTCTGAAGCTTTCTTT. Residues: CASSKTVLSEAFF.

The rearrangement uses TRBV7-3 and TRBJ1-2; the match to TRBD1 covers 8 bases. The J segment lost 6 bases and the V segment lost 4 bases, leaving 7 bases of the junction unmatched. The CDR3 spans 14 residues. Germline V lookup: CDR1 SGHTA, CDR2 FQGTGA. CDR3 DNA: TGTGCCAGCAGCTCCCTGGACAGGGCTGATGGCTACACCTTC. This gives the protein CASSSLDRADGYTF.

The J gene is TRBJ1-2, the V gene TRBV6-6; 8 bases align to TRBD1. J was trimmed by 3 bases and V by 5 bases; bases with no gene match: 5. There are 14 residues in the CDR3. The germline V gene encodes CDR1 MNHNY and CDR2 SVGAGI (reference sequence). The DNA of the CDR3 is TGTGCCAGCAGTCCGACAGGGGAAGACTATGGCTACACCTTC. Its protein product is CASSPTGEDYGYTF.

As DNA, the CDR3 is TGTGCCAGCAGCCAAGGGTGGGGACAGAACAATGAGCAGTTCTTC. It codes for CASSQGWGQNNEQFF. V and J are TRBV3-1 (or the pseudogene TRBV3-2) and TRBJ2-1, with 7 bases that match TRBD1. V was pared by 1 base and J by 5 bases, with 5 bases of the junction left unmatched. The CDR3 runs 15 residues. The germline CDR1 and CDR2 sequences are LGHDT and YNNKEL (reference sequence).

The rearrangement joins TRBV6-2 or TRBV6-3 to TRBJ2-7; D uncertain. The CDR3 runs to 12 residues. The V end was cut by 4 bases, the J end by 3 bases, with 7 bases between. Germline-derived CDR1 and CDR2 are MNHEY and SVGEGT. CDR3 bases: TGTGCCAGCAGTTTCCCCCACTACGAGCAGTACTTC. Translating gives CASSFPHYEQYF.

The count of this clone is one. The rearrangement joins TRBV7-2 to TRBJ1-1, with D hard to call. The V gene lost 1 base and the J gene lost 5 bases, with 8 bases spanning the gap. From germline, CDR1 is SGHTA and CDR2 FQGNSA. The CDR3 runs 13 residues. The chain's CDR3 is CASSLGTGTEAFF. The CDR3 DNA reads as TGTGCCAGCAGCTTAGGGACGGGGACTGAAGCTTTCTTT.

This clone is a singleton in its sample. The chain uses TRBV7-2 and TRBJ1-5; weak D call: TRBD1 (5 bases). The CDR3 covers 14 residues. Trimming cost V 1 base and J 5 bases, with 9 bases left between them. Germline loops: CDR1 SGHTA, CDR2 FQGNSA. CDR3 nucleotides: TGTGCCAGCAGCTTAGGGGGCCGATATCAGCCCCAGCATTTT. The encoded protein is CASSLGGRYQPQHF.

In the case of this clone: The same CDR3 also results from other DNA sequences found in this sample. The chain couples TRBV5-1 to TRBJ1-3, with TRBD1 as a possible D gene (5 bases). The CDR3 loop spans 14 amino acids. Germline loops: CDR1 SGHRS, CDR2 YFSETQ. Trimming took 0 bases from V and 3 from J, leaving 7 bases between them. The CDR3 DNA is TGCGCCAGCAGCTTGGCAGGGTTTGGAAACACCATATATTTT. Its protein is CASSLAGFGNTIYF.